The subject of this entry is one TCR beta chain. Its antigen is undetermined. The source of the sample is a study of blood T cells in healthy people across ages. V was pared by 6 bases and J by 4 bases, with 18 bases between. CDR3 length: 15 amino acids. Looked up from germline, CDR1 is SGHTA and CDR2 is FQGNSA. Points from the study as a whole: Estimates based on one million T cells were treated as lower bounds. Among long-lived donors, naive CD4+ cells were more numerous and diversity higher than in aged donors.

Together with a sample-barcoded 5' primer, a J-beta primer mix was included in a second PCR lasting about 6 to 12 cycles. TCRdb itself ran the 5' RACE reads through MiXCR, one entry per CDR3 protein. The table lists 700,000 to 800,000 distinct CDR3 sequences, roughly 45% of them singletons. The sequenced material came from blood. J is TRBJ1-1 and V is TRBV7-2, with D perhaps matching TRBD1 (5 bases). The clonotype originates from a woman aged 55-70 years in good health. The CDR3 loop reads CASRSLEGLSTEAFF. CDR3 bases: TGTGCCAGCAGATCCCTCGAGGGGTTGAGCACTGAAGCTTTCTTT.